This TCR beta chain was identified during a study of T cell repertoires in cytomegalovirus infection. At the level of the study: Both recently identified HLA-C-restricted and well-studied HLA-B-restricted CMV epitopes were used in the study. It was the public TCR beta signatures that indicated both CMV infection and matching HLA type. Study results and caveats: Ex vivo, HLA-C-restricted CMV-specific TCR beta clonotypes prevailed over the rest of the response.

Each CDR3 protein gets one entry after TCRdb re-called the reads with MiXCR. The table has approximately 730,000 distinct CDR3 sequences, around a third seen once. The germline CDR1 and CDR2 sequences are MNHEY and SVGAGI. Trimming shortened V by 6 bases and J by 6 bases, and 15 bases separated the two germline ends. CDR3 length equals 14 residues. As to this clonotype: Its antigen is unknown.

The genes are TRBV6-5 and TRBJ1-5; D perhaps matches TRBD1 (6 bases). This clonotype was sampled from a human donor in good health (CMV status not recorded). Some clones in this sample may be carry-over from other donors' samples. The sample here was cultured PBMCs, taken from culture after CMV antigen stimulation. The CDR3 DNA reads as TGTGCCAGCAGCAATTGGGGGCCTGGTCAGCCCCAGCATTTT. It codes for CASSNWGPGQPQHF.